This entry lists 19 T cell receptor beta chains sequenced from one sample in a study of tumor-infiltrating lymphocytes in oesophageal squamous cell carcinoma (dated by TCRdb to between 2015 and 2016). The library was made by PCR. Instrument on record: Illumina HiSeq 2000. TCRdb handled the public reads itself, with Q25 trimming in fastp and clone calling in MiXCR, and kept productive beta chains. Under each unique CDR3 protein, matching rows form one entry showing the most common genes and DNA. This sample gives about 19,000 distinct CDR3 sequences in total; about 41% of them show up just once. About 10% of the sample lies in the top ten. The sample was normal esophageal tissue next to the tumor. These receptors were collected from a male donor with esophageal squamous cell carcinoma.

A few counts support this clonotype. The chain employs TRBV7-9 and TRBJ2-4; 10 nucleotides align to TRBD1. The end of the DNA fits TRBJ2-1 better, so the J call may be wrong. The germline gives CDR1 SEHNR, CDR2 FQNEAQ (reference sequence). This CDR3 has 16 residues. The CDR3: CASSSDRGVIQEEQFF. Here the CDR3 DNA reads TGTGCCAGCAGCTCGGACAGGGGGGTAATCCAGGAGGAGCAGTTCTTC.

The chain is built from TRBV10-1 and TRBJ2-1; D might be TRBD2 (6 bases). The DNA end is a closer match to TRBJ2-7, so the J assignment may be wrong. The CDR3 runs 14 residues. In germline, CDR1 is WNHNN, CDR2 SYGVQD (reference sequence). The CDR3 sequence: CATRNGGAFYEQYF. The CDR3 DNA reads as TGCGCCACCCGGAACGGAGGGGCCTTCTACGAGCAGTACTTC.

The V gene is TRBV28, the J gene TRBJ2-5; TRBD2 aligns across 7 bases. The DNA end is more similar to TRBJ2-7, so the J call may be wrong. Germline V gene lookup returns CDR1 MDHEN and CDR2 SYDVKM. The length of the CDR3 is 14 residues. The CDR3 coding sequence is TGTGCCAGCAGTATTAGCGGGTACTCCTACGAGCAGTACTTC. This translates into CASSISGYSYEQYF.

Note on this clonotype: A junction boundary mismatches the germline segment, possibly from a read error. V gene TRBV5-3 combines with J gene TRBJ2-5; D is possibly TRBD2 (5 bases). TRBV5-3 is recorded as an ORF, its role being uncertain. This CDR3 spans 15 amino acids. CDR3 amino acids: CASSLEIPNTGELYF. CDR3 sequence (DNA): TGTGCCAGCAGCTTGGAAATTCCGAACACCGGGGAGCTGTATTTT.

This clonotype was counted only a few times. The chain is built from TRBV7-2 and TRBJ2-7; D is uncertain. The V and J ends lost 5 bases and 2 bases respectively, with 13 bases between them. The length of the CDR3 is 14 residues. Germline lookup yields CDR1 SGHTA and CDR2 FQGNSA. Here the CDR3 reads CASSPYTQTYEQYF. In nucleotides, the CDR3 is TGTGCCAGCAGCCCCTACACGCAAACCTACGAGCAGTACTTC.

The chain joins TRBV7-2 to TRBJ2-3; 14 nucleotides agree with TRBD2. Germline lookup yields CDR1 SGHTA and CDR2 FQGNSA. After removal of 3 bases from V and 6 bases from J, the junction contained 5 bases not matched to a gene. CDR3 length: 16 amino acids. The CDR3 loop is CASSLTSGGAADTQYF. The CDR3 nucleotides are TGTGCCAGCAGCTTGACTAGCGGGGGGGCGGCGGATACGCAGTATTTT.

This sequence joins TRBV6-6 and TRBJ2-7, with 10 bases identical to TRBD1. The end of the DNA aligns better with TRBJ1-2, so the J call may be wrong. The germline gives CDR1 MNHNY, CDR2 SVGAGI (reference sequence). The CDR3 length is 15 residues. CDR3 region: CASSYGTGDGYGYTF. The CDR3 DNA reads as TGTGCCAGCAGTTACGGGACAGGGGATGGCTATGGCTACACCTTC.

This clonotype appeared many times. The chain joins TRBV19 to TRBJ2-1, with TRBD2 matching over 9 bases. Losses at the gene ends were 6 bases for V and 9 bases for J; bases not matched to a gene: 9. This CDR3 region has 14 residues. Germline loops: CDR1 LNHDA, CDR2 SQIVND (reference sequence). CDR3 DNA sequence: TGTGCCAGTAGCTTAGCGGGAGAATCTGTTGAGCAGTTCTTC. Translated: CASSLAGESVEQFF.

This clonotype came up a few times. V gene TRBV5-1 combines with J gene TRBJ2-4; D gene uncertain. The better agreement between TRBJ2-7 and the DNA end casts doubt on the J call. The CDR3 is made up of 13 amino acids. Germline lookup yields CDR1 SGHRS and CDR2 YFSETQ. The CDR3 loop reads CASSPGNVHEQYF. DNA of the CDR3: TGCGCCAGCAGCCCAGGTAACGTCCACGAGCAGTACTTC.

V is TRBV18 and J is TRBJ2-1, with D perhaps matching TRBD2 (5 bases). This CDR3 is built from 15 residues. V lost 7 bases, J lost 0 bases, and 13 bases lay in between. The germline V gene has CDR1 KGHSH and CDR2 LQKENI. The CDR3 region is CASFKTGSSYNEQFF. Here the CDR3 DNA reads TGTGCCAGCTTTAAGACGGGAAGCTCCTACAATGAGCAGTTCTTC.

The sample holds many counts of this clonotype. With a much larger clone just one base away, this may be a read error. The chain links TRBV12-3 or TRBV12-4 to TRBJ2-3; tentative D call: TRBD2 (6 bases). The J call may not be correct, given that the DNA end is closer to TRBJ2-7. The CDR3 is 15 residues long. CDR3 coding DNA: TGTGCCAGCAGTTTAGCCGGGAGATACTACAATGAGCAGTACTTC. This gives the protein CASSLAGRYYNEQYF.

In its sample, this clonotype was seen once. CDR3 DNA: TGTGCCAGCAGCCAAGTGCGGACAGGGAGAGAGACCCAGTACTTC. This translates into CASSQVRTGRETQYF. This chain links TRBV3-1 with TRBJ2-5, with 8 bases identical to TRBD1. The V segment lost 1 base and the J segment 4 bases; nucleotides outside the gene matches: 5. Germline CDR1 is LGHDT and CDR2 is YNNKEL (reference sequence). The CDR3 is 15 residues long.

This clonotype was seen ten or more times. The V gene is TRBV6-4, the J gene TRBJ2-1; TRBD1 matches at 11 bases. Germline V CDR1 and CDR2: MRHNA, SNTAGT. The CDR3 contains 15 residues. Trimming at V came to 3 bases and at J to 7 bases, leaving 5 bases not matched to a gene. The CDR3 sequence is CASSEGQGAGNEQFF. CDR3 DNA sequence: TGTGCCAGCAGTGAAGGACAGGGGGCGGGGAATGAGCAGTTCTTC.

V and J are TRBV3-1 and TRBJ1-2, with D unclear. CDR3 size: 13 residues. The V and J ends lost 1 base and 5 bases respectively, with 8 bases between them. Germline lookup yields CDR1 LGHDT and CDR2 YNNKEL (reference sequence). CDR3 nucleotide sequence: TGTGCCAGCAGCCAAGGTGGTGGATATGGCTACACCTTC. Protein: CASSQGGGYGYTF.

The chain carries TRBV7-8 and TRBJ2-2; 8 nucleotides match TRBD1. This CDR3 region has 16 residues. The germline V gene has CDR1 SGHVS and CDR2 FQNEAQ. V lost 5 bases, J lost 4 bases, and 9 bases stayed unmatched. The CDR3 nucleotides read TGTGCCAGCAGCCCGCGGACAGGGCGGACCACCGGGGAGCTGTTTTTT. This sequence encodes CASSPRTGRTTGELFF.

This clonotype was detected only once. The chain has TRBV5-1 and TRBJ2-5; 8 nucleotides agree with TRBD1. The DNA end lines up better with TRBJ2-7; the J call may be wrong. Germline CDR1 reads SGHRS; CDR2 reads YFSETQ. The CDR3 runs 14 residues. The CDR3 region has the DNA TGCGCCAGCAGCAGGACAGGGAGCCCCTACGAGCAGTACTTC. Protein: CASSRTGSPYEQYF.

This clonotype was seen a handful of times. V gene TRBV28 combines with J gene TRBJ1-2; D is unresolved. The CDR3 contains 13 residues. The germline CDR1 and CDR2 sequences are MDHEN and SYDVKM. Trimming shortened V by 2 bases and J by 8 bases, and 12 bases separated the two germline ends. CDR3 region: CASSLGYRFGYTF. CDR3 sequence (DNA): TGTGCCAGCAGTTTAGGTTATAGGTTCGGCTACACCTTC.

The sample holds many counts of this clonotype. It may be a read error: a sequence one base away is much more abundant. The chain is built from TRBV7-3 and TRBJ2-7; 11 nucleotides agree with TRBD2. V gave up 6 bases and J gave up 6 bases; unmatched junction bases: 7. There are 14 residues in the CDR3. Germline CDR1 is SGHTA and CDR2 is FQGTGA. The CDR3 loop reads CASSKGLAGGEQYF. The CDR3 bases are TGTGCCAGCAGTAAGGGGCTAGCGGGAGGCGAGCAGTACTTC.

The chain carries TRBV7-2 and TRBJ2-5, with TRBD2 matching 13 bases. Germline CDR1 SGHTA, CDR2 FQGNSA. J gave up 2 bases and V 5 bases, and 5 bases lay outside the gene matches. This CDR3 has 16 residues. The CDR3 loop reads CASSLGLAGDQETQYF. The CDR3 DNA reads as TGTGCCAGCAGCCTCGGACTAGCGGGAGATCAAGAGACCCAGTACTTC.